Listed here are 18 T cell receptor beta chains from one sample, sequenced in a study of T cells in localized non-small cell lung cancer. Method: immunoSEQ multiplex PCR; TCRdb's copy keeps in-frame clones and lacks some. The sample yields about 78,000 clones, 84% seen once. The sample in question was peripheral blood, obtained before any cancer treatment. These receptors were obtained from a man between 40 and 70 years old with stage I lung adenocarcinoma.

The gene calls are TRBV7-2 and TRBJ2-7; unclear D gene. The CDR3 is 11 amino acids. Trimming took 4 bases from V and 4 from J, leaving 5 bases between them. Germline CDR1 and CDR2: SGHTA and FQGNSA. CDR3 region: CASSSTYEQYF. Here the CDR3 DNA reads TGTGCCAGCAGCTCGACGTACGAGCAGTACTTC.

This chain connects TRBV18 to TRBJ1-5; TRBD1 is a possible D gene (5 bases). CDR1 and CDR2 (germline): KGHSH, LQKENI. The CDR3 has 15 residues. V lost 4 bases and J 6 bases, leaving 16 bases between the germline ends. The CDR3: CASSRASEGPQPQHF. CDR3 in DNA: TGTGCCAGCTCACGCGCCTCGGAGGGGCCTCAGCCCCAGCATTTT.

This chain joins TRBV27 and TRBJ2-3, with TRBD2 identical over 11 bases. Germline lookup yields CDR1 MNHEY and CDR2 SMNVEV (reference sequence). After removal of 2 bases from V and 4 bases from J, the junction contained 8 bases not matched to a gene. The CDR3 contains 17 residues. The CDR3 protein is CASSLRPGLAGSDTQYF. The CDR3 nucleotides read TGTGCCAGCAGTTTACGGCCCGGACTAGCGGGCTCAGATACGCAGTATTTT.

In the case of this clone: The sample holds other DNA sequences that translate to the same CDR3. The V and J genes are TRBV11-3 and TRBJ2-3; 12 bases map to TRBD2. The CDR3 loop spans 16 amino acids. V gave up 5 bases and J gave up 1 base; unmatched junction bases: 4. Per the germline V gene, CDR1 is SGHNT and CDR2 is YENEEA. The CDR3 here is CASSLGTSGRTDTQYF. In DNA, the CDR3 is TGTGCCAGCAGCCTCGGGACTAGCGGGCGCACAGATACGCAGTATTTT.

The chain employs TRBV30 and TRBJ2-7; TRBD2 agrees at 7 bases. Trimming took 2 bases from V and 3 from J; bases not matched to a gene: 10. The CDR3 is 15 residues long. Looked up from germline, CDR1 is GTSNPN and CDR2 is SVGIG (reference sequence). The CDR3 region is CAWSPGLDSGYEQYF. The CDR3 DNA follows: TGTGCCTGGAGTCCCGGACTAGATTCTGGCTACGAGCAGTACTTC.

The genes are TRBV27 and TRBJ2-1; a weak D match, TRBD1 (6 bases). The CDR3 length is 13 residues. Germline CDR1 is MNHEY and CDR2 is SMNVEV (reference sequence). V was pared by 5 bases and J by 4 bases, with 9 bases between. CDR3 nucleotides: TGTGCCAGCAGTCCCGACAGGTACAATGAGCAGTTCTTC. It is translated as CASSPDRYNEQFF.

The chain combines TRBV9 with TRBJ2-7; a possible D gene is TRBD2 (5 bases). Looked up from germline, CDR1 is SGDLS and CDR2 is YYNGEE. The germline V and J ends were trimmed by 0 bases and 2 bases, with 15 bases remaining between them. CDR3 length: 16 residues. As DNA, the CDR3 is TGTGCCAGCAGCGTAGGGGCAGATGGAGGTACCTACGAGCAGTACTTC. Its protein is CASSVGADGGTYEQYF.

This clone has only a few counts. V gene TRBV5-3 combines with J gene TRBJ1-3; TRBD1 agrees at 7 bases. TRBV5-3 is annotated as an ORF whose role is uncertain. The CDR3 has 20 amino acids. The ends lost 5 bases at V and 0 bases at J; junction bases unmatched: 20. CDR3 coding DNA: TGTGCCAGAAGTCACACTTGCAGACAGGGCCCACATTTCTCTGGAAACACCATATATTTT. Translation: CARSHTCRQGPHFSGNTIYF.

This chain links TRBV4-1 with TRBJ1-3; no clear D gene. This CDR3 comprises 15 residues. The germline gives CDR1 MGHRA, CDR2 YSYEKL. V dropped 4 bases and J dropped 0 bases, with 10 bases sitting between them. The CDR3 loop is CASSPMQFSGNTIYF. In nucleotides, the CDR3 is TGCGCCAGCAGCCCAATGCAGTTCTCTGGAAACACCATATATTTT.

The chain employs TRBV18 and TRBJ2-7; TRBD1 matches 7 bases. Trimming removed 3 bases from V and 0 bases from J; junction bases left unmatched: 5. The CDR3 sequence is 15 residues long. Germline V gene data show CDR1 as KGHSH and CDR2 as LQKENI. The DNA of the CDR3 is TGTGCCAGCTCACCTCTACAGGGGAGCTCCTACGAGCAGTACTTC. This sequence encodes CASSPLQGSSYEQYF.

This chain links TRBV7-8 with TRBJ1-5, with 8 positions matching TRBD1. There are 20 residues in the CDR3. Per germline, CDR1 SGHVS and CDR2 FQNEAQ. V was clipped by 5 bases and J by 4 bases; unmatched bases: 22. For the CDR3, the DNA is TGTGCCAGCAGCCCTGGATGGAGGACAGGGAATTTAATAGGGAATCAGCCCCAGCATTTT. Its translation: CASSPGWRTGNLIGNQPQHF.

V usage is TRBV6-5 and J usage is TRBJ1-1, with 7 nucleotides matching TRBD1. This CDR3 spans 14 amino acids. Germline V gives CDR1 MNHEY, CDR2 SVGAGI. V trimming: 5 bases; J trimming: 2 bases; junction bases outside the gene matches: 5. CDR3 DNA: TGTGCCAGCAGTCTTACAGGGGACAACACTGAAGCTTTCTTT. Protein product: CASSLTGDNTEAFF.

The chain has TRBV6-6 and TRBJ1-1; no clear D gene. The ends were cut back, 5 bases at V and 0 bases at J, with 13 bases in the middle. CDR3 length: 15 amino acids. CDR1 is MNHNY, CDR2 SVGAGI, per germline (reference sequence). DNA for the CDR3: TGTGCCAGCAGTCCCTCGGGAGTCATGAACACTGAAGCTTTCTTT. It yields the protein CASSPSGVMNTEAFF.

The chain has TRBV5-6 and TRBJ2-1, with 8 nucleotides matching TRBD1. Trimming cost V 4 bases and J 15 bases; bases outside gene matches: 9. Per the germline V gene, CDR1 is SGHDT and CDR2 is YYEEEE. The CDR3 is 12 residues long. CDR3 nucleotide sequence: TGTGCCAGCAGCCAACCAGGGGGCGCCTGGTTCTTC. Translating it yields CASSQPGGAWFF.

The genes are TRBV7-3 and TRBJ2-7; tentatively, D is TRBD1 or TRBD2 (5 bases each). This CDR3 is 16 amino acids long. Trimming cost V 2 bases and J 2 bases, with 16 bases left between them. Per the germline V gene, CDR1 is SGHTA and CDR2 is FQGTGA. For the CDR3, the DNA is TGTGCCAGCAGCTTAGGTCCCCGGGACGGAGCCTACGAGCAGTACTTC. Translating gives CASSLGPRDGAYEQYF.

This clone was seen a handful of times. The rearrangement joins TRBV11-2 to TRBJ1-1; D uncertain. Germline CDR1 is SGHAT and CDR2 is FQNNGV. Trimming stripped 5 bases from V and 0 bases from J, with 16 bases between. The CDR3 has 16 amino acids. The CDR3 protein is CASSPSAGLLNTEAFF. The CDR3 coding sequence is TGTGCCAGCAGCCCTAGCGCAGGACTTCTGAACACTGAAGCTTTCTTT.

This clone was observed a few times. The V and J genes are TRBV27 and TRBJ1-2; no firm D call. V was shortened by 2 bases and J by 6 bases, with 19 bases between the two germline ends. This CDR3 is built from 16 residues. CDR1 is MNHEY and CDR2 is SMNVEV in the germline V gene (reference sequence). The CDR3 DNA reads TGTGCCAGCAGTTTAGACCCTGTCAGGTCTAGGGATGGCTACACCTTC. It codes for CASSLDPVRSRDGYTF.

In nucleotides, the CDR3 is TGCGCCAGCAGCCCTAACCTTAATGTAGCGCAAAGCAATGAGCAGTTCTTC. Protein product: CASSPNLNVAQSNEQFF. This chain connects TRBV4-1 to TRBJ2-1; a possible D gene is TRBD2 (5 bases). Germline loops: CDR1 MGHRA, CDR2 YSYEKL. The CDR3 has 17 residues. Trimming pared 4 bases from V and 6 bases from J, leaving 22 bases between.